Here is one T cell receptor beta chain with its context. The antigen remains undetermined. The data belong to a study of cytomegalovirus exposure and HLA in healthy donors. Study results and caveats: An analysis that was carried out later associated 16,951 TCR beta sequences with HLA alleles at 0.05 false discovery rate. The study flagged approximately 180 TCR beta chains as cytomegalovirus-associated. Later analysis identified several of the most significant clusters that appeared linked to common viral pathogens.

Germline CDR1 is SGHTA and CDR2 is FQGNSA. CDR3 length: 11 amino acids. The V end lost 5 bases, the J end lost 2 bases, and 3 bases lay between the germline ends. Primers included in the PCR were 60 Vbeta and 13 Jbeta primers. This table comes from immunoSEQ multiplex PCR, and its TCRdb copy is limited to in-frame clones, with some not included. The table includes roughly 140,000 clones, 70% to 80% detected once. The sequence came from a woman aged 40 to 50 in good health and CMV-seropositive. V usage is TRBV7-2 and J usage is TRBJ2-5, with unresolved D. Input material: PBMCs. The CDR3 here is CASSRQETQYF. The CDR3 DNA follows: TGTGCCAGCAGCCGTCAAGAGACCCAGTACTTC.